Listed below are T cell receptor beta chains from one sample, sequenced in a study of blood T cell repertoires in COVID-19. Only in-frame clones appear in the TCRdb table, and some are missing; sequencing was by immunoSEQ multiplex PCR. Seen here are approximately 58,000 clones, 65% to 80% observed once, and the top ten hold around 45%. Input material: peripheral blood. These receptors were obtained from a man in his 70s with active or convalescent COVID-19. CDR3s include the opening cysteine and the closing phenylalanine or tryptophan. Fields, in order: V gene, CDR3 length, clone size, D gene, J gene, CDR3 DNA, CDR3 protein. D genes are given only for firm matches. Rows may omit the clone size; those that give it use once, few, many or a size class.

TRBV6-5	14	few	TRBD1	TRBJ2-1	TGTGCCAGCAGACCAGGACAGGGGTACAATGAGCAGTTCTTC	CASRPGQGYNEQFF
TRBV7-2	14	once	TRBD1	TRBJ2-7	TGTGCCAGCAGCACCCAGACAGGGTATTACGAGCAGTACTTC	CASSTQTGYYEQYF
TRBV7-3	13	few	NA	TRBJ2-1	TGTGCCAGCAGCTCCTCACGGAGCAATGAGCAGTTCTTC	CASSSSRSNEQFF
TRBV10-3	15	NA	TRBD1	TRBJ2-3	TGTGCCATCAGCAACCCTAACAGGGGGACAGATACGCAGTATTTT	CAISNPNRGTDTQYF
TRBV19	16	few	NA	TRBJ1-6	TGTGCCAGTAGTGGAGCCGGGAGCTCCTATAATTCACCCCTCCACTTT	CASSGAGSSYNSPLHF
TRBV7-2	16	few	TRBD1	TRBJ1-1	TGTGCCAGCAGACCCGGGACAGGGGTCATGAACACTGAAGCTTTCTTT	CASRPGTGVMNTEAFF
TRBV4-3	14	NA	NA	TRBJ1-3	TGCGCCAGCAGCCAAGGACGAGGAGAAAACACCATATATTTT	CASSQGRGENTIYF
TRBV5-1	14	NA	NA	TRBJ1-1	TGCGCCAGCAGCTTGAACAGGGAGGGCACTGAAGCTTTCTTT	CASSLNREGTEAFF
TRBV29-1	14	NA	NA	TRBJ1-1	TGCAGCGTTGCACCCTCCCGGGGGGCCACTGAAGCTTTCTTT	CSVAPSRGATEAFF
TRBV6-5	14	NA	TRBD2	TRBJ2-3	TGTGCCAGCAGTAGGCGGGGGGGCACAGATACGCAGTATTTT	CASSRRGGTDTQYF
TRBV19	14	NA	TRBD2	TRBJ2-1	TGTGCCAGTAGTTGGACTAGCGGGCCTCCAGCGCAGTTCTTC	CASSWTSGPPAQFF
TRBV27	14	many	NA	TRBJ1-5	TGTGCCAGCAGTTTATCCGCAGGGGTTCAGCCCCAGCATTTT	CASSLSAGVQPQHF
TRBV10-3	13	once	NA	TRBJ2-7	TGTGCCATCAGTGGGATTGCTCGGGACGAGCAGTACTTC	CAISGIARDEQYF
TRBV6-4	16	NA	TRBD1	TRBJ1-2	TGTGCCAGCAGTTCCGGGACAGGGGGTAGAAGCTATGGCTACACCTTC	CASSSGTGGRSYGYTF
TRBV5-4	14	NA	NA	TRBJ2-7	TGTGCCAGCAGCTTGGATCGTTACTCCTACGAGCAGTACTTC	CASSLDRYSYEQYF
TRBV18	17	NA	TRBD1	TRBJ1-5	TGTGCCAGCTCACCAGAGGCAGGGGGCATAAGAAATCAGCCCCAGCATTTT	CASSPEAGGIRNQPQHF
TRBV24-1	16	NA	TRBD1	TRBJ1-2	TGTGCCACCAGTGTTTTGACCGGGACAGGGTCTTATGGCTACACCTTC	CATSVLTGTGSYGYTF
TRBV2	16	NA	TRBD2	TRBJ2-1	TGTGCCAGCAGTAACGGACTAGCGGTCTCCTACAATGAGCAGTTCTTC	CASSNGLAVSYNEQFF
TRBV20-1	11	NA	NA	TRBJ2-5	TGCAGTGCTCTTTCACGGGAGACCCAGTACTTC	CSALSRETQYF
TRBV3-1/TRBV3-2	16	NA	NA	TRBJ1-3	TGTGCCAGCAGCCACCCCGCGAGGGATCGTGGAAACACCATATATTTT	CASSHPARDRGNTIYF
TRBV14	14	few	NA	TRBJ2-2	TGTGCCAGCAGCCTTAATCGGGTTGGCGGGGAGCTGTTTTTT	CASSLNRVGGELFF
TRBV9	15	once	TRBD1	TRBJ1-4	TGTGCCAGCAGCTCAGGACAGGGCACTAATGAAAAACTGTTTTTT	CASSSGQGTNEKLFF
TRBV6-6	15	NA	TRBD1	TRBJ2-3	TGTGCCAGCAGTTCCTCGGACAGGGGCACAGATACGCAGTATTTT	CASSSSDRGTDTQYF
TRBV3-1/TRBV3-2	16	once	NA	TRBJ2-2	TGTGCCAGCAGCCCCGAGCTCCGAGGAAACACCGGGGAGCTGTTTTTT	CASSPELRGNTGELFF
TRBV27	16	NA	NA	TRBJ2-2	TGTGCCAGCAGTTTATCGAGACCCCGGGTCACCGGGGAGCTGTTTTTT	CASSLSRPRVTGELFF
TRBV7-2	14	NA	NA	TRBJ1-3	TGTGCCAGCAGCTTCGGAGGGACTGGAAACACCATATATTTT	CASSFGGTGNTIYF
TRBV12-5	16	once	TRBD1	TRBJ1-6	TGTGCTAGTGGTCTCAACGGGGCAGGGGGGAATTCACCCCTCCACTTT	CASGLNGAGGNSPLHF
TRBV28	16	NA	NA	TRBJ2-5	TGTGCCAGCAGCTCCCAGGTGACGGCTGGGCAAGAGACCCAGTACTTC	CASSSQVTAGQETQYF
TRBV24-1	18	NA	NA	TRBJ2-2	TGTGCCACCAGTGACCTCGGGATGGACGCAGCTAACGCCGGGGAGCTGTTTTTT	CATSDLGMDAANAGELFF
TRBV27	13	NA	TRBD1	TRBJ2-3	TGTGCCAGCAGTTGGGGACAGGGCGGTACGCAGTATTTT	CASSWGQGGTQYF
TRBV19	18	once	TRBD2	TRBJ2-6	TGTGCCAGTAGTATCGAGCGCGGGGGGGTAACTGGGGCCAACGTCCTGACTTTC	CASSIERGGVTGANVLTF
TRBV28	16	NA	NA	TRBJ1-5	TGTGCCAGCAGTACCCGGAGAGGCGTGATTTTGGAGCCCCAGCATTTT	CASSTRRGVILEPQHF
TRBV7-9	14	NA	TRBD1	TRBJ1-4	TGTGCCAGCAGCCCCAGGGGGCTTGATGAAAAACTGTTTTTT	CASSPRGLDEKLFF
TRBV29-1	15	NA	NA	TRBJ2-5	TGCAGCGTTGAAGTATCCGGGACACCGGGGGAGACCCAGTACTTC	CSVEVSGTPGETQYF
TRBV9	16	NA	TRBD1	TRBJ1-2	TGTGCCAGCAGCACACGAAGCCAGAGGGGGCGACGCGGCTACACCTTC	CASSTRSQRGRRGYTF
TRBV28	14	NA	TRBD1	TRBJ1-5	TGTGCCAGCAGTCGACAGGGGGCTCTGATGCCCCAGCATTTT	CASSRQGALMPQHF
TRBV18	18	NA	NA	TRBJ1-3	TGTGCCAGCTCCCCTTTAAGCGGGGGGCCCAGCTCTGGAAACACCATATATTTT	CASSPLSGGPSSGNTIYF
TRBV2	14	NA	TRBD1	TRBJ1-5	TGTGCCAGCAGTAAGGACAGGGGCAATCAGCCCCAGCATTTT	CASSKDRGNQPQHF
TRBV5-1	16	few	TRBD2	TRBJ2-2	TGCGCCAGCAGCCCGGGAGGGGACACTAACACCGGGGAGCTGTTTTTT	CASSPGGDTNTGELFF
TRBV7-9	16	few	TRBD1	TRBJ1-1	TGTGCCAGCAGCGCTAGGGGGCAACTCGTCAACACTGAAGCTTTCTTT	CASSARGQLVNTEAFF
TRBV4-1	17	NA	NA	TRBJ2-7	TGCGCCAGCAGCCCCCGGATTACAGTATTCAAAGGCCACGAGCAGTACTTC	CASSPRITVFKGHEQYF
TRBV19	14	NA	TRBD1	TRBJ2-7	TGTGCCAGTAGTATTACAGGGGGATCCTACGAGCAGTACTTC	CASSITGGSYEQYF
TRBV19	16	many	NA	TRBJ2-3	TGTGCCAGTACCCCAGATGGGGGACTTCGCACAGATACGCAGTATTTT	CASTPDGGLRTDTQYF
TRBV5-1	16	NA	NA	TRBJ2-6	TGCGCCAGCAGCGTTGACAGATTCTCTGGGGCCAACGTCCTGACTTTC	CASSVDRFSGANVLTF
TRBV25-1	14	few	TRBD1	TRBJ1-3	TGTGCCAGCACAGACAGGGCCTCTGGAAACACCATATATTTT	CASTDRASGNTIYF
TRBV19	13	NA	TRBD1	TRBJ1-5	TGTGCCAGTCGTGCTACAGGGGTTCAGCCCCAGCATTTT	CASRATGVQPQHF
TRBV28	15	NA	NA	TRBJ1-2	TGTGCCAGCAGTGCGCCTGGGCCGCTTAACTATGGCTACACCTTC	CASSAPGPLNYGYTF